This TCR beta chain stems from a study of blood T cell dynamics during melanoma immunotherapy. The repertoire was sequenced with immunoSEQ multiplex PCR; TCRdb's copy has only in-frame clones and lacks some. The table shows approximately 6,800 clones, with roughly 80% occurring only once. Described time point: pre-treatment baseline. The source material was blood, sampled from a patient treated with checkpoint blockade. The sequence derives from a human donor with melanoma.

The CDR3 DNA reads as TGTGCCAGCAGCTCCCTAGCGGTCCAAGAGACCCAGTACTTC. Protein sequence: CASSSLAVQETQYF. The J gene is TRBJ2-5, the V gene TRBV5-4; 7 nucleotides agree with TRBD2. The CDR3 contains 14 residues. Per the germline V gene, CDR1 is SGHNT and CDR2 is YYREEE (reference sequence). Trimming at V came to 3 bases and at J to 1 base, leaving 3 bases not matched to a gene.